Detailed here is one T cell receptor (beta chain). Its antigen remains unknown. The data originate from a study of OX40 agonist ivuxolimab in advanced cancers. The wider study: An agonistic anti-OX40 (CD134) antibody, ivuxolimab, was used to treat the patients. Patients received intravenous ivuxolimab every 2 weeks at 0.01 to 10 mg/kg. People who had prior anti-PD-1, anti-PD-L1 or anti-CTLA-4 therapy could take part, and around 40% had some.

The table came from immunoSEQ multiplex PCR; TCRdb's copy has only in-frame clones and leaves some out. The sample holds fewer than 65,000 clones; over 80% are singletons and the top ten take 3.5% to 5%. Study-wide results and caveats: Also present in some nonresponders was a low level of normalized T-cell clonal expansion.

The J segment lost 6 bases and the V segment lost 7 bases, leaving 3 bases of the junction unmatched. The CDR3 length is 13 residues. Germline-derived CDR1 and CDR2 are MNHEY and SVGAGI. The rearrangement links TRBV6-5 to TRBJ1-1; 12 bases match TRBD1. This receptor was identified in an adult with an advanced solid tumor such as melanoma, head and neck, liver or kidney cancer. Source: CD4+ or CD8+ T cells sorted from blood, taken in a trial of the OX40 agonist ivuxolimab. CDR3 sequence reads: CASKGQGASEAFF. The CDR3 DNA sequence: TGTGCCAGCAAGGGACAGGGGGCGTCTGAAGCTTTCTTT.